These T cell receptor beta chains were read from a single sample in a study of blood T cells in healthy people across ages. MiXCR, run by TCRdb on the 5' RACE reads, gives a single entry per CDR3 protein. The table shows around 1,800,000 distinct CDR3 sequences, with roughly two fifths occurring only once. Sequencing was performed on blood. These receptors all stem from a human donor in good health. Each CDR3 is given with its conserved first and last residue. D genes are given only for firm matches. The listing skips clone size in some rows; elsewhere it reads once, few, many or a size class.

size,D,V,J,CDR3,DNA
.,.,TRBV4-2,TRBJ2-2,CASSQDQLTELFF,TGTGCCAGCAGCCAAGATCAGTTAACGGAGCTGTTTTTT
few,.,TRBV20-1,TRBJ2-5,CSARDGQGFETQYF,TGCAGTGCTAGAGACGGTCAGGGGTTTGAGACCCAGTACTTC
.,.,TRBV4-2,TRBJ2-1,CASSQDRVAYEQFF,TGTGCCAGCAGCCAAGACAGGGTAGCATATGAGCAGTTCTTC
.,.,TRBV4-2,TRBJ2-3,CASSQNRDPGDTQYF,TGTGCCAGCAGCCAAAACCGGGACCCCGGGGATACGCAGTATTTT
.,TRBD2,TRBV7-2,TRBJ2-1,CASSTTSAPYNEQFF,TGTGCCAGCAGCACCACTAGCGCCCCCTACAATGAGCAGTTCTTC
.,TRBD1,TRBV7-2,TRBJ2-5,CACSPRTGGPETQYF,TGTGCCTGCAGCCCCCGGACAGGGGGCCCCGAGACCCAGTACTTC
.,.,TRBV20-1,TRBJ2-4,CGAEPRDKNIQYF,TGCGGTGCGGAGCCCCGAGACAAAAACATTCAGTACTTC
.,.,TRBV2,TRBJ2-1,CASTDYLGYNEQFF,TGTGCCAGCACAGATTACTTGGGCTACAATGAGCAGTTCTTC
few,.,TRBV28,TRBJ2-7,CASSSASGHPQYEQYF,TGTGCCAGCAGTTCCGCGTCAGGACATCCCCAGTACGAGCAGTACTTC
.,TRBD1,TRBV2,TRBJ1-2,CASRLEGQSYGYTF,TGTGCCAGCAGGCTAGAGGGACAGTCCTATGGCTACACCTTC
few,TRBD1,TRBV20-1,TRBJ2-7,CSVRDRLGVYEQYF,TGCAGTGTACGGGACAGGCTTGGGGTCTACGAGCAGTACTTC
.,.,TRBV7-2,TRBJ2-6,CAQDVSGANVLTF,TGTGCCCAGGACGTATCTGGGGCCAACGTCCTGACTTTC
few,TRBD2,TRBV11-3,TRBJ2-5,CASSLGTSWSETQYF,TGTGCCAGCAGCCTCGGGACTAGCTGGTCCGAGACCCAGTACTTC
.,TRBD1,TRBV7-9,TRBJ1-4,CASSLALDRVPEKLFF,TGTGCCAGCAGCTTAGCGTTGGACAGGGTCCCTGAAAAACTGTTTTTT
once,.,TRBV2,TRBJ1-4,CASSVRTAISTNEKLFF,TGTGCCAGCAGTGTTAGGACAGCTATTTCAACTAATGAAAAACTGTTTTTT
.,.,TRBV20-1,TRBJ2-3,CSARDRIGTDTQYF,TGCAGTGCTAGAGATAGGATTGGCACAGATACGCAGTATTTT
.,.,TRBV27,TRBJ1-2,CASRRSGVGYGYTF,TGTGCCAGCAGGAGATCGGGAGTTGGCTATGGCTACACCTTC
few,TRBD1,TRBV7-2,TRBJ2-7,CASSQDRVVYEQYF,TGTGCCAGCAGCCAGGACAGGGTGGTCTACGAGCAGTACTTC
.,.,TRBV27,TRBJ1-1,CASSSSIGPMVTEAFF,TGTGCCAGCAGTTCATCAATCGGACCTATGGTGACTGAAGCTTTCTTT
.,.,TRBV6-2/TRBV6-3,TRBJ2-3,CASSFTRIKDTQYF,TGTGCCAGCAGTTTCACTAGGATCAAGGATACGCAGTATTTT
.,TRBD2,TRBV20-1,TRBJ2-1,CSARDPGLARFNEQFF,TGCAGTGCTAGAGATCCCGGACTAGCGAGATTCAATGAGCAGTTCTTC
.,TRBD2,TRBV7-8,TRBJ2-5,CASSSLAGPPDGTQYF,TGTGCCAGCAGCTCCTTAGCGGGGCCACCAGATGGGACCCAGTACTTC
.,.,TRBV9,TRBJ1-6,CASSVGGINSPLHF,TGTGCCAGCAGCGTAGGCGGTATCAATTCACCCCTCCACTTT
.,.,TRBV30,TRBJ2-7,CAWSVSGVYEQYF,TGTGCCTGGAGTGTTTCAGGGGTGTACGAGCAGTACTTC
.,TRBD2,TRBV29-1,TRBJ2-3,CSGQGLAGGWSTDTQYF,TGCAGCGGACAGGGACTAGCGGGGGGGTGGAGCACAGATACGCAGTATTTT
.,.,TRBV6-5,TRBJ2-7,CASSYSGDGSYEQYF,TGTGCCAGCAGTTACTCGGGGGATGGGTCCTACGAGCAGTACTTC
few,.,TRBV20-1,TRBJ1-6,CSARDSTVNSPLHF,TGCAGTGCTAGAGATTCGACAGTGAATTCACCCCTCCACTTT
few,.,TRBV29-1,TRBJ2-3,CSVEGSAGLRVDTQYF,TGCAGCGTTGAGGGCTCGGCGGGGCTAAGGGTAGATACGCAGTATTTT
.,.,TRBV2,TRBJ2-1,CASSEIGATYNEPFF,TGTGCCAGCAGTGAAATCGGGGCAACCTACAATGAGCCGTTCTTC
few,TRBD1,TRBV7-6,TRBJ1-2,CASSSGQGATNYGYTF,TGTGCCAGCAGCTCGGGACAGGGTGCTACTAACTATGGCTACACCTTC
once,.,TRBV4-1,TRBJ1-5,CASSPYGENQPQHF,TGCGCCAGCAGCCCCTACGGGGAAAATCAGCCCCAGCATTTT
.,TRBD1,TRBV9,TRBJ1-4,CASSAGQGVINEKLFF,TGTGCCAGCAGCGCGGGACAGGGGGTGATTAATGAAAAACTGTTTTTT
.,.,TRBV29-1,TRBJ1-2,CSVEDTSYDYTF,TGCAGCGTTGAAGATACCAGTTATGACTACACCTTC
.,TRBD1,TRBV20-1,TRBJ2-3,CSVADRGTDTQYF,TGCAGTGTCGCGGACAGGGGCACAGATACGCAGTATTTT
.,.,TRBV7-2,TRBJ1-2,CASSLDTGNRYTF,TGTGCCAGCAGCTTAGACACAGGCAATCGCTACACCTTC
many,TRBD2,TRBV9,TRBJ2-7,CASSVAGTTYEQYF,TGTGCCAGCAGCGTTGCAGGGACTACCTACGAGCAGTACTTC